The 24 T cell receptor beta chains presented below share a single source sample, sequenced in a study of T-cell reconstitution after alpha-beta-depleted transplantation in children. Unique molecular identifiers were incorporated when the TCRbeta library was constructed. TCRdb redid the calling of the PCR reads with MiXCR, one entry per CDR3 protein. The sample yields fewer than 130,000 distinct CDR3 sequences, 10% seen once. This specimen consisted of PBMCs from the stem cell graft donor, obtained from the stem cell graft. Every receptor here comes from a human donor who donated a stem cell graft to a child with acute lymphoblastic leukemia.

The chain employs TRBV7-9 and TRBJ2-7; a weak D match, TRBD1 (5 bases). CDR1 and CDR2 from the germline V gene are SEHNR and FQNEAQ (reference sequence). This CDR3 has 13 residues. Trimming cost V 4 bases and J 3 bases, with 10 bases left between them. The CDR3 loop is CASSSPTDYEQYF. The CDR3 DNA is TGTGCCAGCAGCTCCCCGACAGACTACGAGCAGTACTTC.

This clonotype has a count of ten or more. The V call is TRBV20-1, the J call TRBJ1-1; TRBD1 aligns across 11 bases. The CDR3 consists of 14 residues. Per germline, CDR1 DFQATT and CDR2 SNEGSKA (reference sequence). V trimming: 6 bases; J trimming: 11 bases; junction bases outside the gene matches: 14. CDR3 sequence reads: CSAMGGTGGNDAFF. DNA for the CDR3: TGCAGTGCAATGGGGGGGACAGGGGGAAACGACGCTTTCTTT.

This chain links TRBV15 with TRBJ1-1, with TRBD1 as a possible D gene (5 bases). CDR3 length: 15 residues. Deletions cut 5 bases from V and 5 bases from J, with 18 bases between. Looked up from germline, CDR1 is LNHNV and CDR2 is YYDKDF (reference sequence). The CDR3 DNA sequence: TGTGCCACCAGCGGGGGATACACCGTAGGGACTGAAGCTTTCTTT. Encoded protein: CATSGGYTVGTEAFF.

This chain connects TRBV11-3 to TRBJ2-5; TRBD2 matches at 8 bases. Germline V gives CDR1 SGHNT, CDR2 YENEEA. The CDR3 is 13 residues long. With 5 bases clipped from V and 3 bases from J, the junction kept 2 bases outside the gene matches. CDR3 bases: TGTGCCAGCAGCCTTAGCGGGAAAGAGACCCAGTACTTC. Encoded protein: CASSLSGKETQYF.

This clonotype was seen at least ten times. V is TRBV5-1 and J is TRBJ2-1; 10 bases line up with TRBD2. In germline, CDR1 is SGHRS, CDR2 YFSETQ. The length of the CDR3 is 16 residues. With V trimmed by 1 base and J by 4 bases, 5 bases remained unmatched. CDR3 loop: CASSLSGLAAYNEQFF. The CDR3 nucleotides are TGCGCCAGCAGCTTGTCAGGACTAGCGGCTTACAATGAGCAGTTCTTC.

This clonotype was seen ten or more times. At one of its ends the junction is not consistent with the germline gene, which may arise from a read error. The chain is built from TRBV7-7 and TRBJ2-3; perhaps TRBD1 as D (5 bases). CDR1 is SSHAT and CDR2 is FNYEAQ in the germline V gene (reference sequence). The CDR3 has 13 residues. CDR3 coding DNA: TGTGCTAGCAGCTTATCAGGGACAGATACGCAGTATTTT. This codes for CASSLSGTDTQYF. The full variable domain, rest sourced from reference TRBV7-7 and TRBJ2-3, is GAGVSQSPRYKVTKRGQDVTLRCDPISSHATLYWYQQALGQGPEFLTYFNYEAQPDKSGLPSDRFSAERPEGSISTLTIQRTEQRDSAMYRCASSLSGTDTQYFGPGTRLTVL.

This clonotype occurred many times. CDR3 loop: CASSREGNMNTEAFF. The DNA of the CDR3 is TGCGCCAGCAGCCGAGAAGGAAACATGAACACTGAAGCTTTCTTT. V is TRBV5-1 and J is TRBJ1-1; D gene uncertain. Trimming cost V 4 bases and J 0 bases, with 13 bases left between them. The germline CDR1 and CDR2 sequences are SGHRS and YFSETQ. This CDR3 spans 15 amino acids. Full variable domain (rest looked up from reference TRBV5-1 and TRBJ1-1): KAGVTQTPRYLIKTRGQQVTLSCSPISGHRSVSWYQQTPGQGLQFLFEYFSETQRNKGNFPGRFSGRQFSNSRSEMNVSTLELGDSALYLCASSREGNMNTEAFFGQGTRLTVV.

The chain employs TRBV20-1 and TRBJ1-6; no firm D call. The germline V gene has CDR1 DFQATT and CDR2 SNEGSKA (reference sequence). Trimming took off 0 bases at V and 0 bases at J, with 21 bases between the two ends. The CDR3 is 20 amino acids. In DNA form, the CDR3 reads TGCAGTGCTAGAGATAGTTGGGAGATTAATCGAAGCTCCTATAATTCACCCCTCCACTTT. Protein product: CSARDSWEINRSSYNSPLHF.

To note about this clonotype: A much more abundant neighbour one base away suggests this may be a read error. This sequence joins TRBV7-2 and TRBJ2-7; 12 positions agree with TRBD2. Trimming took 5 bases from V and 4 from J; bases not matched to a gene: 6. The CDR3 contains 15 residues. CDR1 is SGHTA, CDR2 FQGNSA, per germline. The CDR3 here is CASSLWTSGIYEQYF. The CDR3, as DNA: TGTGCCAGCAGCCTGTGGACTAGCGGGATATACGAGCAGTACTTC.

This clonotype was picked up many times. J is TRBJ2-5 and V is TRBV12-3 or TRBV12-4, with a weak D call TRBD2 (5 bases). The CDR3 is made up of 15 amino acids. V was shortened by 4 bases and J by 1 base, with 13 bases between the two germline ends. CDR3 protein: CASSSRTSPQETQYF. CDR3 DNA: TGTGCCAGCAGTTCACGTACTAGTCCCCAAGAGACCCAGTACTTC.

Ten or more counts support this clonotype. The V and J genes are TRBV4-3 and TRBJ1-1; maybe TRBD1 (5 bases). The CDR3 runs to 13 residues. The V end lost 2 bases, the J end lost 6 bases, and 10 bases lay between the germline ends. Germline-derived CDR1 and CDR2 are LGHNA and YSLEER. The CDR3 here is CASSQLGTSEAFF. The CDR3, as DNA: TGCGCCAGCAGCCAACTGGGGACCTCTGAAGCTTTCTTT.

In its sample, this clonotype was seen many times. CDR3 nucleotides: TGTGCCAGCAGCCCAGAGGGGCTATTAGCGGGCGGCACAGATACGCAGTATTTT. It yields the protein CASSPEGLLAGGTDTQYF. The V and J genes are TRBV4-2 and TRBJ2-3; TRBD2 matches 7 bases. The germline CDR1 and CDR2 sequences are LGHNA and YNFKEQ. CDR3 length equals 18 residues. The V gene end was trimmed by 4 bases and the J gene end by 1 base; junction bases not matched to a gene: 14.

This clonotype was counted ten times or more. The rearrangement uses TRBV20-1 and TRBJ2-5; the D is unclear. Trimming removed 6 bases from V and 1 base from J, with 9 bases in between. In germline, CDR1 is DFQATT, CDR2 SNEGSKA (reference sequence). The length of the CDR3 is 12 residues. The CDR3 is CSALAFQETQYF. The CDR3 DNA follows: TGCAGTGCCCTGGCATTCCAAGAGACCCAGTACTTC.

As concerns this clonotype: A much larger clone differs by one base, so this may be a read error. CDR3 sequence: CAIRETGKETQYF. DNA of the CDR3: TGTGCCATCAGAGAGACAGGGAAGGAGACCCAGTACTTC. This chain uses TRBV10-3 with TRBJ2-5, with 7 bases identical to TRBD1. Per germline, CDR1 ENHRY and CDR2 SYGVKD. The length of the CDR3 is 13 residues. V was pared by 6 bases and J by 5 bases, with 6 bases of the junction left unmatched.

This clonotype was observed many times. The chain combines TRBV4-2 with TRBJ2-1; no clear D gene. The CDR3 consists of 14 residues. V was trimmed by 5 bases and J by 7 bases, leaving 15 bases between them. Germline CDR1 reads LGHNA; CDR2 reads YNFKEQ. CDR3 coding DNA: TGTGCCAGCAGCGAGCCGGGTAGCATGAATGAGCAGTTCTTC. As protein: CASSEPGSMNEQFF.

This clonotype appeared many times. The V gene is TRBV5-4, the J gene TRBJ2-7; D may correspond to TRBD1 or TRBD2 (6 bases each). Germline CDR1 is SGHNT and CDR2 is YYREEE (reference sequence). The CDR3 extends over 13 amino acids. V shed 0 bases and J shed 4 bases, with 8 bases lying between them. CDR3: CASSLEGGYEQYF. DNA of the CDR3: TGTGCCAGCAGCTTGGAAGGGGGGTACGAGCAGTACTTC.

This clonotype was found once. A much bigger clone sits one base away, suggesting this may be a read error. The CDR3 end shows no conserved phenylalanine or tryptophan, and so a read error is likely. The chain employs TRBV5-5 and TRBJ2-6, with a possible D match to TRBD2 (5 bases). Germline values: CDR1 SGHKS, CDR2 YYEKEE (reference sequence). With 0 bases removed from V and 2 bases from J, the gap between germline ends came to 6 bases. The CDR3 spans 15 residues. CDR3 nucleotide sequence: TGTGCCAGCAGCTTGGTCGGGGCTGGGGCCAACGTCCTGACTTTG. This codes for CASSLVGAGANVLTL.

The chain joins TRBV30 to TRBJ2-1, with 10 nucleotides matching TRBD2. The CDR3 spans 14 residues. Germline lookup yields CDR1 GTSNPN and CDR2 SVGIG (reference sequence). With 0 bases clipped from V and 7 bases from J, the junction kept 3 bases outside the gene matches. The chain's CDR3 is CAWSVLAGVNEQFF. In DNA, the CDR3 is TGTGCCTGGAGTGTCCTAGCGGGAGTTAATGAGCAGTTCTTC.

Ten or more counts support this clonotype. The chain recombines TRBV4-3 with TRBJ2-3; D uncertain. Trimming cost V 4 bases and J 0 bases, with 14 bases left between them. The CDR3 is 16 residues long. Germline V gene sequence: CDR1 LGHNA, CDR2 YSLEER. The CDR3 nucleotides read TGCGCCAGCAGCCCGTCGGTTCAGCGAAGCACAGATACGCAGTATTTT. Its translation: CASSPSVQRSTDTQYF.

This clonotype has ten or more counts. This CDR3 reads CASSPSPGIKNEQFF. The DNA for the CDR3 is TGTGCCAGCTCACCCTCGCCGGGTATCAAAAATGAGCAGTTCTTC. The J gene is TRBJ2-1, the V gene TRBV18, with D unresolved. V was cut by 3 bases and J by 7 bases, with 16 bases left in between. Germline CDR1 reads KGHSH; CDR2 reads LQKENI. The CDR3 is 15 residues long.

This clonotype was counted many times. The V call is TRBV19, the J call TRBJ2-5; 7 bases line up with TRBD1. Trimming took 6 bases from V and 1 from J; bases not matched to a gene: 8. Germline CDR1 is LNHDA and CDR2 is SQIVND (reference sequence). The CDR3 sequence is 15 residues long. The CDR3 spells CASSRRTGAQETQYF. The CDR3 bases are TGTGCCAGTAGCCGTCGAACAGGGGCCCAAGAGACCCAGTACTTC.

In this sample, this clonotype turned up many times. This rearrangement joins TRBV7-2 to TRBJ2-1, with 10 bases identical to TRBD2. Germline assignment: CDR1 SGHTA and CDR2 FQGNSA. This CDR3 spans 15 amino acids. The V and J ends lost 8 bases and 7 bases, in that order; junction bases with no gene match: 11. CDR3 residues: CASGQAGGPVNEQFF. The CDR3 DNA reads TGTGCCAGCGGCCAAGCGGGAGGGCCGGTAAATGAGCAGTTCTTC.

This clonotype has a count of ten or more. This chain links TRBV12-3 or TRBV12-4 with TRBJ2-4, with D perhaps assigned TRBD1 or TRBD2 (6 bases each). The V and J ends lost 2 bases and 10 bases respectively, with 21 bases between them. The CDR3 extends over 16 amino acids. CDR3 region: CASSLLGQPQGRIQYF. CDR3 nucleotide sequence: TGTGCCAGCAGTTTACTAGGACAGCCTCAAGGGAGGATTCAGTACTTC.

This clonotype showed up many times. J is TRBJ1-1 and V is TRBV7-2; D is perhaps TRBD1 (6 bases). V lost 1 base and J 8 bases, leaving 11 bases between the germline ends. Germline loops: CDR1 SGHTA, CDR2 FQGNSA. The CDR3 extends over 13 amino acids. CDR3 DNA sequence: TGTGCCAGCAGCTTAGTTCAACAGGGCGAAGCTTTCTTT. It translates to CASSLVQQGEAFF.